These 11 T cell receptor beta chains were sequenced from one sample in a study of T cell responses to AZD1222 COVID-19 vaccine. Using immunoSEQ multiplex PCR, the repertoire was profiled, and TCRdb retains in-frame clones only, with some absent. The sample has approximately 65,000 clones; about nine tenths are singletons. The sequenced sample was peripheral blood, obtained on day 0 of AZD1222 vaccination. The receptors come from an adult in good health.

This clone was observed a few times. The chain combines TRBV6-5 with TRBJ2-1; TRBD2 aligns across 10 bases. This CDR3 comprises 15 residues. J gave up 7 bases and V 0 bases, and 3 bases lay outside the gene matches. Germline V gives CDR1 MNHEY, CDR2 SVGAGI. CDR3 sequence reads: CASSYSGLAVNEQFF. The CDR3, as DNA: TGTGCCAGCAGTTACTCCGGACTAGCGGTTAATGAGCAGTTCTTC.

This clone was seen only once. The chain links TRBV5-1 to TRBJ2-1; no definite D call. Deletions cut 5 bases from V and 6 bases from J, with 9 bases between. The CDR3 contains 12 residues. CDR1 and CDR2 from the germline V gene are SGHRS and YFSETQ. This CDR3 reads CASSSVGNEQFF. CDR3 DNA: TGCGCCAGCAGTTCGGTTGGCAATGAGCAGTTCTTC.

J is TRBJ2-1 and V is TRBV3-1 (or the pseudogene TRBV3-2); D is ambiguous. Germline CDR1 and CDR2: LGHDT and YNNKEL (reference sequence). V was clipped by 8 bases and J by 7 bases, with 9 bases between them. This CDR3 is 11 amino acids long. In DNA form, the CDR3 reads TGTGCCAGCGGGGTGGTAAATGAGCAGTTCTTC. Protein: CASGVVNEQFF.

The V call is TRBV28, the J call TRBJ2-3, with 13 bases matching TRBD2. The germline gives CDR1 MDHEN, CDR2 SYDVKM. The CDR3 loop spans 18 amino acids. J was trimmed by 4 bases and V by 6 bases; bases with no gene match: 13. Here the CDR3 DNA reads TGTGCCAGCAGAGATCGGACTAGCGGGAGTTGGTCGGCAGATACGCAGTATTTT. It yields the protein CASRDRTSGSWSADTQYF.

The chain joins TRBV10-3 to TRBJ1-2, with 7 positions matching TRBD1. This CDR3 spans 11 amino acids. The germline V gene encodes CDR1 ENHRY and CDR2 SYGVKD. J was trimmed by 2 bases and V by 9 bases; bases with no gene match: 0. CDR3 nucleotide sequence: TGTGCCATACAGGGGAACTATGGCTACACCTTC. This translates into CAIQGNYGYTF.

This chain joins TRBV6-4 and TRBJ2-3, with D maybe TRBD2 (5 bases). This CDR3 comprises 14 residues. V gave up 5 bases and J gave up 0 bases, with 9 bases separating them. Germline V gene sequence: CDR1 MRHNA, CDR2 SNTAGT. CDR3 region: CASSKAASTDTQYF. DNA for the CDR3: TGTGCCAGCAGTAAAGCGGCTAGCACAGATACGCAGTATTTT.

CDR3 protein: CASSLSHRYYEQYF. DNA for the CDR3: TGTGCCAGCAGTTTATCCCACAGGTACTACGAGCAGTACTTC. The rearrangement joins TRBV28 to TRBJ2-7; D might be TRBD1 (5 bases). Germline V gene lookup returns CDR1 MDHEN and CDR2 SYDVKM. The CDR3 runs to 14 residues. The V end was cut by 1 base, the J end by 3 bases, with 10 bases between.

The V and J genes are TRBV10-3 and TRBJ2-1; D remains unclear. The ends were cut back, 2 bases at V and 2 bases at J, with 7 bases in the middle. This CDR3 has 14 amino acids. Germline assignment: CDR1 ENHRY and CDR2 SYGVKD. The CDR3 DNA sequence: TGTGCCATCAGTGAGGAGCCCCCCTACAATGAGCAGTTCTTC. Translated, it gives CAISEEPPYNEQFF.

The chain employs TRBV7-3 and TRBJ2-3; D is possibly TRBD1 or TRBD2 (7 bases each). The CDR3 extends over 15 amino acids. Germline-derived CDR1 and CDR2 are SGHTA and FQGTGA. Trimming took 5 bases from V and 0 from J, leaving 12 bases between them. The CDR3 loop reads CASSQGGLSTDTQYF. In nucleotides, the CDR3 is TGTGCCAGCAGCCAGGGGGGGCTGAGCACAGATACGCAGTATTTT.

The chain employs TRBV19 and TRBJ1-3; no clear D gene. The CDR3 is made up of 13 amino acids. Germline loops: CDR1 LNHDA, CDR2 SQIVND (reference sequence). Trimming shortened V by 6 bases and J by 0 bases, and 6 bases separated the two germline ends. CDR3 sequence reads: CASRLSSGNTIYF. In DNA form, the CDR3 reads TGTGCCAGTAGGCTATCCTCTGGAAACACCATATATTTT.

J is TRBJ1-4 and V is TRBV30; unclear D gene. Germline V gene sequence: CDR1 GTSNPN, CDR2 SVGIG (reference sequence). This CDR3 comprises 14 residues. Trimming removed 1 base at V and 0 bases at J, with 6 bases between. CDR3 amino acids: CAWSGRATNEKLFF. In nucleotides, the CDR3 is TGTGCCTGGAGTGGGCGGGCAACTAATGAAAAACTGTTTTTT.